The source of this T cell receptor (beta chain) is a study of cytomegalovirus exposure and HLA in healthy donors. Whole-study results and caveats: Cytomegalovirus-associated TCR beta chains were listed, numbering 164.

Profiling relied on immunoSEQ multiplex PCR, and the TCRdb table lists in-frame clones only, not all of them. The table has tens of thousands of clones, 75% to 95% seen once. V lost 6 bases to trimming and J lost 3 bases, with 5 bases between them. This CDR3 comprises 12 residues. Germline V lookup: CDR1 MNHNS, CDR2 SASEGT. To note about this clone: Antigen: not known.

The sequence was collected from a woman in her twenties or thirties in good health and CMV-seronegative. The chain links TRBV6-1 to TRBJ2-2, with D hard to call. The sample consisted of PBMCs. The CDR3 loop reads CASRRDTGELFF. CDR3 nucleotide sequence: TGTGCCAGCAGACGAGACACCGGGGAGCTGTTTTTT.